This T cell receptor beta chain was observed in a study of blood T cell repertoires in COVID-19 (TCRdb year 2020). Background on the whole study: The collaborator samples originated in the United States, Italy and Spain and spanned the acute and convalescent phases of COVID-19. Samples came from the ongoing ImmuneRACE study (first 160 participants) plus 1,254 subjects from 6 global collaborators. HLA class I and class II types, where available, came from metadata supplied by the sample provider rather than from assay-based typing. The sample metadata nearly always contained a de-identified subject ID, COVID-19 status, age in years and sex. Deeply sampled blood TCRbeta repertoires from subjects exposed to, actively infected with, or recovered from COVID-19 were included in the dataset. The repertoires were made available in a free public database intended to serve as a resource for research on the immune response to SARS-CoV-2. The prospective study material was composed of cDNA or gDNA derived from T cells, B-cell-depleted T cells, or PBMCs.

A word on this clone: Its antigen is unknown. No much larger clonotype is one base removed from it; base qualities were not supplied.

The germline V end is reduced by 2 bases and the J end by 9 bases; junction bases left unmatched: 6. The CDR3 goes from the cysteine to the phenylalanine over 12 residues. The sequence is cut down to CDR3 DNA, 36 bases in frame from base 1. CDR1 and CDR2 were assigned from the germline V gene (reference sequence) as GTSNPN and SVGIG. Each collaborating institution followed its own protocols to collect whole blood in K2EDTA tubes. For TCRbeta analysis, collaborators shipped samples as frozen whole blood, isolated PBMCs, or DNA extracted from either of those sample types. The immunoSEQ Assay, a bias-controlled multiplex PCR, was used to amplify TCRbeta CDR3 regions from genomic DNA. The authors' analysis ran thus. Within the assay, amplification of reference gene primers was used to estimate how many nucleated cells each sample contained. Sequence reads were collapsed and filtered to measure the absolute abundance of every unique TCRbeta CDR3 rearrangement. Productive Simpson clonality was computed per sample as the square root of Simpson's diversity index over productive rearrangements. TCRdb mirrors the immuneACCESS table, restricted to in-frame sequences. Some clones are absent from its copies; in checked studies, under half trace to an unresolved V gene, and the reason for the others is unknown. V, J and clone size derive from that table, while D and trimming were established from the DNA sequence. The sample contains roughly 200,000 clones, 70% to 90% of them found a single time. 20% to 25% of the sample is taken by the ten largest.

Results and caveats for the whole study, not just this receptor: The quantity of clinical and demographic metadata differed by source and by participant and was supplied without curation.

This receptor was taken from a man aged 55 to 70 with active or convalescent COVID-19. The chain uses TRBV30 and TRBJ1-1; 7 bases in the junction line up with TRBD1. Material: peripheral blood. This receptor carries the CDR3 CAWSHETGKAFF. Here is the DNA: TGTGCCTGGAGTCACGAGACAGGGAAAGCTTTCTTT.